These 3 T cell receptor beta chains share one sample of origin, sequenced in a study of blood T cells in healthy people across ages (dated by TCRdb to between 2014 and 2017). Library preparation was by 5' RACE. Sequencing relied on an Illumina HiSeq 2500. A second PCR of roughly 6 to 12 cycles was performed with a sample-barcoded 5' primer and a J-beta primer mix. TCRdb reworked the public reads: Q25 trimming with fastp, MiXCR clone assembly, productive beta chains retained. Entries that share a CDR3 protein sequence are merged under the most common genes and DNA. The sample table holds around 1,000,000 distinct CDR3 sequences, of which 25% were seen once. Clones ranked in the top ten supply approximately 0.71% of the sample. This sample was also put to use in a study of T cells of mothers and their children.

Sequenced material: blood. The receptors stem from a girl aged 2 to 9 in good health.

This clonotype turned up a few times. The chain uses TRBV10-3 and TRBJ2-7; TRBD2 matches at 14 bases. V dropped 3 bases and J dropped 3; count of bases not matched to a gene: 10. The CDR3 is 18 residues long. Germline V gene sequence: CDR1 ENHRY, CDR2 SYGVKD. This chain's CDR3 is CAISDRGLAGARDYEQYF. In nucleotides, the CDR3 is TGTGCCATCAGTGATCGGGGACTAGCGGGAGCAAGGGACTACGAGCAGTACTTC.

This clonotype was picked up a small number of times. The chain has TRBV29-1 and TRBJ2-1; D gene uncertain. The CDR3 contains 13 residues. V dropped 5 bases and J dropped 2 bases, with 10 bases sitting between them. Germline V gene data show CDR1 as SQVTM and CDR2 as ANQGSEA. The CDR3 here is CSVTGRTYNEQFF. CDR3 sequence (DNA): TGCAGCGTTACCGGACGTACCTACAATGAGCAGTTCTTC.

The chain uses TRBV6-2 or TRBV6-3 and TRBJ2-7, with TRBD2 identical over 10 bases. V shed 2 bases and J 1 base; nucleotides not matched to a gene: 2. CDR3 size: 15 residues. Germline loops: CDR1 MNHEY, CDR2 SVGEGT. This chain's CDR3 is CASSYSGRASYEQYF. The CDR3 coding sequence is TGTGCCAGCAGTTACAGCGGGAGGGCTTCCTACGAGCAGTACTTC.